This TCR beta chain was documented in a study of shared clonotypes between healthy human individuals. The study's findings and limits: What naive subsets generally showed was a larger estimated richness than memory subsets showed.

The CDR3 spans 13 residues. Germline CDR1 SGHRS, CDR2 YFSETQ. V lost 0 bases, J lost 9 bases, and 4 bases stayed unmatched. The assay was immunoSEQ multiplex PCR, and TCRdb's table has in-frame clones only and misses some. The sample records about 380,000 clones, about 96% being singletons. Details on this clone: Its specificity is unknown.

The receptor's source is a man aged 25 to 40 in good health. Sequenced: memory CD8+ T cells sorted from blood. Subset indicated: CD45RO+ cells pooled with CCR7-negative TemRA cells. The gene calls are TRBV5-1 and TRBJ2-3; 7 bases agree with TRBD1. The CDR3 reads CASSLEGAGTQYF. CDR3 DNA sequence: TGCGCCAGCAGCTTGGAGGGGGCTGGCACGCAGTATTTT.